Shown below are 13 T cell receptor beta chains from a single sample sequenced in a study of blood T cell repertoires in COVID-19. Libraries were prepared by immunoSEQ multiplex PCR; TCRdb keeps only in-frame clonotypes and omits some of them. The sample lists about 49,000 clones, approximately 90% occurring once. Material for sequencing was peripheral blood. The receptors shown here come from a man aged 35-49 years with active COVID-19.

The J gene is TRBJ2-4, the V gene TRBV27, with D perhaps TRBD1 (5 bases). Germline lookup yields CDR1 MNHEY and CDR2 SMNVEV (reference sequence). V was pared by 1 base and J by 7 bases, with 11 bases between. This CDR3 region has 14 residues. The CDR3 DNA reads as TGTGCCAGCAGTTTATGGGCCAGGGCGAACATTCAGTACTTC. It specifies CASSLWARANIQYF.

The rearrangement uses TRBV3-1 (or the pseudogene TRBV3-2) and TRBJ2-7; 10 nucleotides agree with TRBD2. The CDR3 covers 15 residues. V gave up 3 bases and J gave up 0 bases; unmatched junction bases: 2. Germline lookup yields CDR1 LGHDT and CDR2 YNNKEL (reference sequence). In DNA, the CDR3 is TGTGCCAGCAGCCAGAGGACTAGCGGCTCCTACGAGCAGTACTTC. This encodes CASSQRTSGSYEQYF.

This chain links TRBV28 with TRBJ1-6, with TRBD1 matching over 8 bases. The CDR3 loop spans 17 amino acids. Germline CDR1 reads MDHEN; CDR2 reads SYDVKM. Germline trimming cut 6 bases from V and 7 bases from J; bases unmatched to any gene: 14. As DNA, the CDR3 is TGTGCCAGCAGATCCGGGACAGGATCATCCGGGAATTCACCCCTCCACTTT. Encoded protein: CASRSGTGSSGNSPLHF.

V and J are TRBV15 and TRBJ2-7, with 12 bases fitting TRBD2. The CDR3 runs 16 residues. Germline trimming cut 1 base from V and 5 bases from J; bases unmatched to any gene: 6. The V gene's germline CDR1 is LNHNV and CDR2 YYDKDF (reference sequence). The CDR3 bases are TGTGCCACCAGCAGAGCTCCCAGGACTAGCGGGAACGAGCAGTACTTC. It yields the protein CATSRAPRTSGNEQYF.

The CDR3 reads CASSFGQGAQEQYF. The CDR3 nucleotides read TGTGCCAGCAGCTTCGGACAGGGGGCGCAGGAGCAGTACTTC. The genes are TRBV5-6 and TRBJ2-7, with 11 bases aligning to TRBD1. The V and J ends lost 2 bases and 7 bases, in that order; junction bases with no gene match: 5. The CDR3 is made up of 14 amino acids. The V gene's germline CDR1 is SGHDT and CDR2 YYEEEE.

V and J are TRBV5-1 and TRBJ2-1; TRBD1 matches at 7 bases. Per the germline V gene, CDR1 is SGHRS and CDR2 is YFSETQ. Trimming took 2 bases from V and 4 from J; bases not matched to a gene: 6. The CDR3 covers 15 residues. The CDR3 loop reads CASSFSQGLYNEQFF. The CDR3 DNA sequence: TGCGCCAGCAGCTTTTCACAGGGGTTGTACAATGAGCAGTTCTTC.

The rearrangement joins TRBV7-9 to TRBJ2-7; 10 nucleotides match TRBD2. The V gene end was trimmed by 4 bases and the J gene end by 6 bases; junction bases not matched to a gene: 3. Germline lookup yields CDR1 SEHNR and CDR2 FQNEAQ (reference sequence). CDR3 size: 13 residues. The CDR3 DNA reads TGTGCCAGCAGCTCCTGGACTAGCGGCGAGCAGTACTTC. Protein product: CASSSWTSGEQYF.

The CDR3 protein is CASSFSGYEQYF. The CDR3 nucleotides are TGTGCCAGCAGCTTCTCGGGCTACGAGCAGTACTTC. V and J are TRBV13 and TRBJ2-7, with D uncertain. Trimming pared 3 bases from V and 3 bases from J, leaving 6 bases between. This CDR3 is 12 amino acids long. Germline V CDR1 and CDR2: PRHDT, FYEKMQ (reference sequence). The full variable domain, completed using reference TRBV13 and TRBJ2-7, is AAGVIQSPRHLIKEKRETATLKCYPIPRHDTVYWYQQGPGQDPQFLISFYEKMQSDKGSIPDRFSAQQFSDYHSELNMSSLELGDSALYFCASSFSGYEQYFGPGTRLTVT.

The chain links TRBV6-6 to TRBJ2-5; 10 bases align to TRBD2. Germline V gene data show CDR1 as MNHNY and CDR2 as SVGAGI (reference sequence). The CDR3 consists of 13 residues. The ends lost 8 bases at V and 5 bases at J; junction bases unmatched: 5. The CDR3 sequence: CASGEAGGETQYF. CDR3 DNA: TGTGCCAGCGGGGAAGCGGGAGGGGAGACCCAGTACTTC.

The gene calls are TRBV7-8 and TRBJ2-7, with 7 nucleotides matching TRBD1. Germline values: CDR1 SGHVS, CDR2 FQNEAQ. Losses at the gene ends were 0 bases for V and 4 bases for J; bases not matched to a gene: 3. This CDR3 region has 14 residues. For the CDR3, the DNA is TGTGCCAGCAGCTTAGCGGGACAGATATACGAGCAGTACTTC. Amino acid sequence: CASSLAGQIYEQYF.

The chain carries TRBV30 and TRBJ2-3; D is unclear. This CDR3 is 15 amino acids long. Trimming pared 1 base from V and 0 bases from J, leaving 11 bases between. CDR1 GTSNPN and CDR2 SVGIG come from the germline V gene (reference sequence). For the CDR3, the DNA is TGTGCCTGGAGTGGAAGACACCCAAGCACAGATACGCAGTATTTT. This codes for CAWSGRHPSTDTQYF. The full variable domain, with the rest looked up from reference TRBV30 and TRBJ2-3, is SQTIHQWPATLVQPVGSPLSLECTVEGTSNPNLYWYRQAAGRGLQLLFYSVGIGQISSEVPQNLSASRPQDRQFILSSKKLLLSDSGFYLCAWSGRHPSTDTQYFGPGTRLTVL.

The chain combines TRBV28 with TRBJ1-1, with 8 bases fitting TRBD1. Trimming removed 5 bases from V and 6 bases from J; junction bases left unmatched: 8. Germline lookup yields CDR1 MDHEN and CDR2 SYDVKM. The CDR3 is 14 residues long. CDR3 sequence reads: CASSQDRVGSEAFF. The CDR3, as DNA: TGTGCCAGCAGTCAGGACAGGGTAGGATCTGAAGCTTTCTTT.

This chain uses TRBV6-5 with TRBJ2-5; possibly TRBD1 for D (5 bases). This CDR3 is built from 13 residues. V was clipped by 6 bases and J by 0 bases, with 8 bases between them. Germline V lookup: CDR1 MNHEY, CDR2 SVGAGI. The CDR3: CASSGRDQETQYF. In DNA form, the CDR3 reads TGTGCCAGCAGCGGCAGGGACCAAGAGACCCAGTACTTC.